The clone carrying this T cell receptor beta chain came up once. This sample stems from a study of T cell repertoires in ileal Crohn's disease. The method was immunoSEQ multiplex PCR; TCRdb's version includes in-frame clones alone and lacks a portion of them. The table shows around 1,800 clones, with about 85% occurring only once. CDR1 and CDR2 from the germline V gene are LNHDA and SQIVND (reference sequence). The CDR3 extends over 12 amino acids. V was clipped by 7 bases and J by 1 base, with 7 bases between them. Input material: ileal tissue. This rearrangement joins TRBV19 to TRBJ1-1; no definite D call. The receptor's source is an adult with Crohn's disease. CDR3 sequence: CASTPGNTEAFF. CDR3 in DNA: TGTGCCAGTACCCCGGGGAACACTGAAGCTTTCTTT.